These T cell receptor beta chains were read from a single sample in a study of Ad26.COV2.S vaccination and SARS-CoV-2 variants. TCRdb's copy holds only in-frame clones and misses some; the assay was immunoSEQ multiplex PCR. The repertoire holds about 390,000 clones, with approximately 86% as singletons. Sequences were derived from peripheral blood, sampled in a trial of Ad26.COV2.S vaccine versus placebo. The receptors derive from a person between 18 and 65 years old who received the Ad26.COV2.S COVID-19 vaccine or a placebo. Both conserved end residues are part of each CDR3. The D gene is left open where the match is weak. Where a row states a size, it is once, few, many or the class of an expanded clone; other rows omit it.

D gene,J gene,CDR3 length,clone size,V gene,CDR3 DNA,CDR3 protein
.,TRBJ1-2,15,.,TRBV19,TGTGCCAGTAGTATCCGCGGCAGGTCTAACTATGGCTACACCTTC,CASSIRGRSNYGYTF
.,TRBJ2-1,11,.,TRBV5-4,TGTGCCAGCAGCACCCACAATGAGCAGTTCTTC,CASSTHNEQFF
TRBD1,TRBJ1-2,13,.,TRBV10-2,TGCGCCAGCAGTGTCGACAGGGGTAATGGCTACACCTTC,CASSVDRGNGYTF
TRBD1,TRBJ1-1,12,.,TRBV6-5,TGTGCCAGCAGTCAGGGGGCTGGTGAAGCTTTCTTT,CASSQGAGEAFF
TRBD1,TRBJ1-1,15,.,TRBV3-1/TRBV3-2,TGTGCCAGCAGCCAAGGAGGGGGCGGTGGCACTGAAGCTTTCTTT,CASSQGGGGGTEAFF
TRBD2,TRBJ2-4,15,.,TRBV18,TGTGCCAGCTCACCGGGACCGCGGGGGGGAAACATTCAGTACTTC,CASSPGPRGGNIQYF
TRBD2,TRBJ2-1,15,few,TRBV6-4,TGTGCCAGCAGTGACTCTCAGCGGGGGGTCGATGAGCAGTTCTTC,CASSDSQRGVDEQFF
.,TRBJ2-3,13,.,TRBV9,TGTGCCAGCGCCGCCCCCGATCGGGGGCCGCAGTATTTT,CASAAPDRGPQYF
TRBD1,TRBJ2-7,15,few,TRBV4-1,TGCGCCAGCAGCCAACAAACGACAGGGCGCTACGAGCAGTACTTC,CASSQQTTGRYEQYF
TRBD2,TRBJ2-5,15,once,TRBV2,TGTGCCAGCCTCGGAGCGGGGGGGCCGGGAGAGACCCAGTACTTC,CASLGAGGPGETQYF
TRBD1,TRBJ2-1,14,.,TRBV28,TGTGCCAGCAGCGGGACAGGGGGCTGGAATGAGCAGTTCTTC,CASSGTGGWNEQFF
.,TRBJ2-2,16,.,TRBV4-1,TGCGCCAGCAGCCAACATAGTTCGGGGAACACCGGGGAGCTGTTTTTT,CASSQHSSGNTGELFF
.,TRBJ2-5,14,.,TRBV10-3,TGTGCCATCAGCCGACTCGCGGGGTTAGAGACCCAGTACTTC,CAISRLAGLETQYF
TRBD1,TRBJ2-7,16,.,TRBV7-6,TGTGCCAGCAGCTTAGGGCCCGGGACAGGGACCCACGAGCAGTACTTC,CASSLGPGTGTHEQYF
.,TRBJ2-7,14,once,TRBV11-2,TGTGCCAGCAGCTTAGTAAGGGCGCCGTACGAGCAGTACTTC,CASSLVRAPYEQYF
.,TRBJ1-5,13,.,TRBV10-2,TGCGCCAGCAGTGAACACGTCAATCAGCCCCAGCATTTT,CASSEHVNQPQHF
.,TRBJ1-2,15,few,TRBV30,TGTGCCATTAATGCCGGACAGTCTATGAACTATGGCTACACCTTC,CAINAGQSMNYGYTF
TRBD2,TRBJ2-3,15,.,TRBV11-2,TGTGCCAGCAGCTTTGGGCGGGGGGGCACAGATACGCAGTATTTT,CASSFGRGGTDTQYF
.,TRBJ2-5,15,.,TRBV18,TGTGCCAGCTCACCGGGGGGCGCCCCCCAAGAGACCCAGTACTTC,CASSPGGAPQETQYF
.,TRBJ1-5,15,.,TRBV27,TGTGCCAGCAGCCAAAGTTGGAGTTCCAATCAGCCCCAGCATTTT,CASSQSWSSNQPQHF
.,TRBJ1-5,13,.,TRBV5-1,TGCGCCAGCAAAGGAAGTGGGAATCAGCCCCAGCATTTT,CASKGSGNQPQHF
.,TRBJ1-4,15,.,TRBV6-5,TGTGCCAGCAGTTACGACAGCTCAACTAATGAAAAACTGTTTTTT,CASSYDSSTNEKLFF
.,TRBJ2-3,16,.,TRBV3-1/TRBV3-2,TGTGCCAGCAGCCAAGAGGCTAGAGCCTTCGCAGATACGCAGTATTTT,CASSQEARAFADTQYF
.,TRBJ2-7,15,.,TRBV6-1,TGTGCCAGCAGTGATACCGGGACTCGAGATGCTGAGCAGTACTTC,CASSDTGTRDAEQYF
TRBD2,TRBJ2-1,17,once,TRBV27,TGTGCCAGCATGGGGACTAGCGGGGGCCGCGGGGGAAGGGAGCAGTTCTTC,CASMGTSGGRGGREQFF
.,TRBJ1-1,14,.,TRBV6-6,TGTGCCACCTCAGTTTGGTCCGGAGAATCTGAAGCTTTCTTT,CATSVWSGESEAFF
.,TRBJ1-2,14,.,TRBV6-5,TGTGCCAGCATCTGGGGACAAGCCACTGGGGGCTACACCTTC,CASIWGQATGGYTF
.,TRBJ1-2,14,.,TRBV3-1/TRBV3-2,TGTGCCAGCAGCCAAAATACGGGCAACTATGGCTACACCTTC,CASSQNTGNYGYTF
TRBD1,TRBJ2-3,15,.,TRBV27,TGTGCCAGCAGTTTCGACAGGGGAGTGACAGATACGCAGTATTTT,CASSFDRGVTDTQYF
TRBD1,TRBJ2-1,17,.,TRBV29-1,TGCAGCGTTCTACTTCTTCGACAGGGGCCTGCCTACAATGAGCAGTTCTTC,CSVLLLRQGPAYNEQFF
TRBD1,TRBJ2-7,14,.,TRBV5-1,TGCGCCAGCAGCGGTCAGGGGGAATCCTACGAGCAGTACTTC,CASSGQGESYEQYF
TRBD2,TRBJ2-7,13,.,TRBV18,TGTGCCAGCTCCCCCCGGCCGGGGGGCGAGCAGTACTTC,CASSPRPGGEQYF
TRBD2,TRBJ2-1,15,.,TRBV19,TGTGCCAGACACCTAGCGGGGCCGTCCTACAATGAGCAGTTCTTC,CARHLAGPSYNEQFF
.,TRBJ1-2,15,.,TRBV4-1,TGCGCCAGCAGCCAAGTGGTCGTGGATAACTATGGCTACACCTTC,CASSQVVVDNYGYTF
TRBD1,TRBJ2-7,15,.,TRBV7-2,TGTGCCAGCAGCTATCGAACCGGGACAGACTACGAGCAGTACTTC,CASSYRTGTDYEQYF
TRBD1,TRBJ1-3,16,.,TRBV19,TGTGCCAGTGCAACCGTCGACAGGGTGGACGGAAACACCATATATTTT,CASATVDRVDGNTIYF
.,TRBJ1-5,17,.,TRBV19,TGTGCCAGTAGTGCGCCTTGGGGGCAGGGCAATAATCAGCCCCAGCATTTT,CASSAPWGQGNNQPQHF
TRBD2,TRBJ2-1,19,.,TRBV6-4,TGTGCCAGCAGTGACTCTTGGGGCTCTAGCGGGGGAACGTACAATGAGCAGTTCTTC,CASSDSWGSSGGTYNEQFF
.,TRBJ1-2,12,.,TRBV7-4,TGTGCCAGCAGCTTTGGGAGGTATGGCTACACCTTC,CASSFGRYGYTF
.,TRBJ1-6,17,once,TRBV4-1,TGCGCCAGCAGCCAAGGGCGTTTAGGGACAAATAATTCACCCCTCCACTTT,CASSQGRLGTNNSPLHF
.,TRBJ2-5,15,.,TRBV21-1,TGTGCCAGCAGCAAAGCGGGCAGGTGGGGAGAGACCCAGTACTTC,CASSKAGRWGETQYF
.,TRBJ1-1,14,.,TRBV5-1,TGCGCCAGCTGTCCCGTCCAGGGTTGCACTGAAGCTTTCTTT,CASCPVQGCTEAFF
.,TRBJ1-1,13,.,TRBV2,TGTGCCAGCAGTGATCGCAGGGCCACTGAAGCTTTCTTT,CASSDRRATEAFF
.,TRBJ1-1,17,once,TRBV23-1,TGCGCCCCCGCCAAGACGGGGACATTTCCCATGAACACTGAAGCTTTCTTT,CAPAKTGTFPMNTEAFF
TRBD2,TRBJ2-3,16,.,TRBV20-1,TGCAGTGCTAGTTCCCCGACTAGCATGGTACCAGATACGCAGTATTTT,CSASSPTSMVPDTQYF
.,TRBJ2-7,16,.,TRBV4-2,TGTGCCAGCAGCCAAGATCTATGGCGATCCGACGTCGAGCAGTACTTC,CASSQDLWRSDVEQYF
.,TRBJ2-3,12,once,TRBV29-1,TGCAGCGTTGTGGGCAGCACAGATACGCAGTATTTT,CSVVGSTDTQYF
.,TRBJ2-1,13,.,TRBV7-2,TGTGCCAGCAGCTTGGGCAGAGCGAATGAGCAGTTCTTC,CASSLGRANEQFF
.,TRBJ1-2,11,.,TRBV7-9,TGTGCCAGCAGCTTAACAGCTGGCTACACCTTC,CASSLTAGYTF
TRBD1,TRBJ2-3,18,.,TRBV6-2/TRBV6-3,TGTGCCAGCAGTTACTCGTTAGGACAGGGGGCCCGCACAGATACGCAGTATTTT,CASSYSLGQGARTDTQYF